The T cell receptor beta chain under discussion was sequenced for a study of T cell changes during pregnancy in multiple sclerosis. Sequencing used immunoSEQ multiplex PCR; TCRdb keeps in-frame clones, though not all of them. This sample has 85,000 to 100,000 clones, with approximately 93% found just once. Germline CDR1 and CDR2: KGHSH and LQKENI. With 5 bases removed from V and 3 bases from J, the gap between germline ends came to 8 bases. The CDR3 consists of 13 residues. The rearrangement links TRBV18 to TRBJ1-3; no firm D call. The TCR was taken from a female donor with multiple sclerosis, enrolled in a pregnancy study. This sample comprised peripheral blood, obtained after pregnancy. CDR3: CASSAGGGNTIYF. CDR3 nucleotide sequence: TGTGCCAGCTCAGCGGGTGGTGGAAACACCATATATTTT. Together with reference TRBV18 and TRBJ1-3, the CDR3 gives the full variable domain: NAGVMQNPRHLVRRRGQEARLRCSPMKGHSHVYWYRQLPEEGLKFMVYLQKENIIDESGMPKERFSAEFPKEGPSILRIQQVVRGDSAAYFCASSAGGGNTIYFGEGSWLTVV.